This T cell receptor beta chain originates from a study of identical twins. This clonotype was seen many times. The CDR3 has 15 residues. Trimming took off 2 bases at V and 0 bases at J, with 9 bases between the two ends. Germline lookup yields CDR1 SGHDT and CDR2 YYEEEE. TCRdb redid the calling of the 5' RACE reads with MiXCR, one entry per CDR3 protein. The repertoire holds 640,000 or so distinct CDR3 sequences, with around 5.7% as singletons. Donors were all healthy Caucasians. The sequenced sample consisted of naive T cells sorted from blood. This sequence joins TRBV5-6 and TRBJ1-5; D is unresolved. The source of this sequence is a man younger than 30 in good health. CDR3: CASSFGRHSNQPQHF. The CDR3 DNA sequence: TGTGCCAGCAGCTTTGGACGCCATAGCAATCAGCCCCAGCATTTT.